Below, 15 T cell receptor beta chains from the same sample are listed, as sequenced in a study of blood T cell repertoires in COVID-19. Some clones are missing from TCRdb's copy, which holds only in-frame ones; the method was immunoSEQ multiplex PCR. The sample has around 60,000 clones, approximately 91% seen once; the top ten hold roughly 3.9%. Sequenced material: peripheral blood. The origin of the receptors is a man over 45 with active COVID-19.

This sequence joins TRBV7-9 and TRBJ1-2, with D uncertain. The CDR3 consists of 15 residues. Between the trimmed V and J ends, which lost 1 base and 5 bases, there was a span of 14 bases. Germline-derived CDR1 and CDR2 are SEHNR and FQNEAQ (reference sequence). CDR3 sequence reads: CASSLDWEGTYGYTF. The CDR3 coding sequence is TGTGCCAGCAGCTTAGACTGGGAGGGAACTTATGGCTACACCTTC.

This clone was counted a single time. This sequence joins TRBV7-8 and TRBJ1-2, with D possibly TRBD1 on 6 matching bases. Germline values: CDR1 SGHVS, CDR2 FQNEAQ. CDR3 length equals 15 residues. The V end was cut by 5 bases, the J end by 4 bases, with 17 bases between. The CDR3 protein is CASSPRGGQSYGYTF. The CDR3 DNA reads TGTGCCAGCAGCCCCCGGGGGGGGCAATCCTATGGCTACACCTTC.

The CDR3 sequence is CASSLGPGERGSYEQYF. The CDR3 coding sequence is TGTGCCAGCAGCTTAGGCCCCGGCGAGCGGGGGAGCTACGAGCAGTACTTC. The genes are TRBV13 and TRBJ2-7; 8 bases agree with TRBD2. Germline trimming cut 0 bases from V and 3 bases from J; bases unmatched to any gene: 10. Germline CDR1 reads PRHDT; CDR2 reads FYEKMQ (reference sequence). CDR3 length equals 17 residues.

The chain employs TRBV19 and TRBJ1-2; TRBD1 agrees at 10 bases. V lost 7 bases, J lost 5 bases, and 10 bases stayed unmatched. This CDR3 is 15 amino acids long. From germline, CDR1 is LNHDA and CDR2 SQIVND (reference sequence). CDR3 amino acids: CASTETGGFQYGYTF. CDR3 nucleotides: TGTGCCAGTACGGAGACAGGGGGCTTTCAGTATGGCTACACCTTC. Using reference TRBV19 and TRBJ1-2 for the parts outside the CDR3, the full variable domain is DGGITQSPKYLFRKEGQNVTLSCEQNLNHDAMYWYRQDPGQGLRLIYYSQIVNDFQKGDIAEGYSVSREKKESFPLTVTSAQKNPTAFYLCASTETGGFQYGYTFGSGTRLTVV.

This clone was counted a single time. This sequence joins TRBV7-9 and TRBJ1-5; 12 bases are a match to TRBD1. The trim removed 0 bases at V and 5 bases at J, leaving 5 bases unmatched. The CDR3 runs 17 residues. The V gene's germline CDR1 is SEHNR and CDR2 FQNEAQ (reference sequence). The CDR3 reads CASSLARDRGRDQPQHF. CDR3 sequence (DNA): TGTGCCAGCAGCTTAGCGCGGGACAGGGGGCGCGATCAGCCCCAGCATTTT.

The V gene is TRBV5-8, the J gene TRBJ2-7; TRBD2 aligns across 9 bases. With 4 bases clipped from V and 3 bases from J, the junction kept 8 bases outside the gene matches. Per the germline V gene, CDR1 is SGHTS and CDR2 is YDEGEE. The CDR3 extends over 15 amino acids. The CDR3 region has the DNA TGTGCCAGCAGCAGGCAGCGGGGGGCCCTCTACGAGCAGTACTTC. Translated, it gives CASSRQRGALYEQYF.

This chain uses TRBV2 with TRBJ1-2; D gene unclear. Trimming cost V 0 bases and J 6 bases, with 8 bases left between them. CDR3 length equals 13 residues. CDR1 and CDR2 from the germline V gene are SNHLY and FYNNEI. The CDR3: CASSEAPPNGYTF. DNA of the CDR3: TGTGCCAGCAGTGAAGCGCCCCCTAATGGCTACACCTTC.

The chain has TRBV10-3 and TRBJ1-1; the D gene is possibly TRBD1 (6 bases). V lost 3 bases to trimming and J lost 2 bases, with 13 bases between them. CDR3 length: 15 amino acids. Germline lookup yields CDR1 ENHRY and CDR2 SYGVKD. The CDR3 nucleotides are TGTGCCATCAGTGAAAGGGGGGGGCTTAACACTGAAGCTTTCTTT. It codes for CAISERGGLNTEAFF.

The chain carries TRBV2 and TRBJ2-3; TRBD1 matches 9 bases. This CDR3 contains 15 residues. Germline lookup yields CDR1 SNHLY and CDR2 FYNNEI. J was trimmed by 3 bases and V by 6 bases; bases with no gene match: 7. CDR3 bases: TGTGCCAGCAGCGGGACAGGGACGGGGACAGATACGCAGTATTTT. Its protein is CASSGTGTGTDTQYF.

The chain employs TRBV6-5 and TRBJ1-1; possibly TRBD1 for D (5 bases). The CDR3 covers 11 residues. V lost 9 bases and J 12 bases, leaving 17 bases between the germline ends. Germline V gene lookup returns CDR1 MNHEY and CDR2 SVGAGI. CDR3 DNA sequence: TGTGCCAGTTCCCGGGAGGGGAAGACTTTCTTT. Encoded protein: CASSREGKTFF.

On this clone: Other DNA sequences within the sample encode an identical CDR3. The CDR3 protein is CASSSALFGGYTF. For the CDR3, the DNA is TGTGCCAGCAGCTCTGCCCTCTTCGGGGGCTACACCTTC. V and J are TRBV7-2 and TRBJ1-2; D gene unclear. V shed 4 bases and J shed 8 bases, with 14 bases lying between them. CDR1 is SGHTA, CDR2 FQGNSA, per germline. The CDR3 loop spans 13 amino acids.

The rearrangement links TRBV5-4 to TRBJ2-3; 7 bases are shared with TRBD1. This CDR3 is built from 17 residues. Germline CDR1 is SGHNT and CDR2 is YYREEE (reference sequence). V was clipped by 1 base and J by 0 bases; unmatched bases: 8. The chain's CDR3 is CASSLPARGLSTDTQYF. The CDR3 DNA is TGTGCCAGCAGCTTGCCGGCTAGGGGGCTTAGCACAGATACGCAGTATTTT.

V gene TRBV7-2 combines with J gene TRBJ1-2, with 9 bases identical to TRBD1. CDR3 length equals 13 residues. Germline CDR1 is SGHTA and CDR2 is FQGNSA. V shed 6 bases and J 8 bases; nucleotides not matched to a gene: 7. The CDR3 bases are TGTGCCAGCAGTCCCGGGGACAGGGTAGGCTACACCTTC. Residues: CASSPGDRVGYTF. The full variable domain, completed using reference TRBV7-2 and TRBJ1-2, is GAGVSQSPSNKVTEKGKDVELRCDPISGHTALYWYRQSLGQGLEFLIYFQGNSAPDKSGLPSDRFSAERTGGSVSTLTIQRTQQEDSAVYLCASSPGDRVGYTFGSGTRLTVV.

The chain uses TRBV9 and TRBJ2-5; 13 bases are a match to TRBD2. Germline V gene sequence: CDR1 SGDLS, CDR2 YYNGEE. The junction had 4 bases not matched to a gene; V was cut back by 3 bases and J by 5 bases. The CDR3 is 15 amino acids. CDR3 amino acids: CASSALAGGQETQYF. The CDR3 DNA is TGTGCCAGCAGCGCACTAGCGGGGGGGCAGGAGACCCAGTACTTC.

The rearrangement joins TRBV10-3 to TRBJ2-7, with 7 bases lining up with TRBD2. V lost 3 bases to trimming and J lost 0 bases; unmatched junction nucleotides: 2. The CDR3 consists of 14 residues. CDR1 and CDR2 from the germline V gene are ENHRY and SYGVKD. The CDR3: CAISEGEGSYEQYF. CDR3 DNA: TGTGCCATCAGTGAAGGGGAGGGCTCCTACGAGCAGTACTTC.